The 24 T cell receptor beta chains below come from one sample, sequenced in a study of control samples from healthy donors and cancer patients. Method: immunoSEQ multiplex PCR; TCRdb's copy keeps in-frame clones and lacks some. The sample carries around 64,000 clones, approximately 89% recorded once. Specimen: PBMCs. Receptor source: a man aged 60 to 69 with colorectal cancer.

The chain carries TRBV5-4 and TRBJ1-4; 8 bases are a match to TRBD1. Germline V gene lookup returns CDR1 SGHNT and CDR2 YYREEE (reference sequence). J gave up 8 bases and V 0 bases, and 3 bases lay outside the gene matches. The CDR3 loop spans 14 amino acids. The CDR3 DNA sequence: TGTGCCAGCAGCTTGGGGACAGGGATGGAAAAACTGTTTTTT. This encodes CASSLGTGMEKLFF.

V and J are TRBV19 and TRBJ1-2; no reliable D call. CDR3 size: 15 residues. V lost 3 bases, J lost 0 bases, and 11 bases lay in between. The germline CDR1 and CDR2 sequences are LNHDA and SQIVND (reference sequence). The CDR3 spells CASSMEASANYGYTF. CDR3 sequence (DNA): TGTGCCAGTAGTATGGAAGCGTCAGCTAACTATGGCTACACCTTC.

The CDR3 DNA reads TGTGCCAGCAGCTATAACTACGAGCAGTACTTC. As protein: CASSYNYEQYF. V and J are TRBV2 and TRBJ2-7; D uncertain. Germline assignment: CDR1 SNHLY and CDR2 FYNNEI. The CDR3 runs to 11 residues. Trimming removed 6 bases from V and 3 bases from J, with 6 bases in between.

The gene calls are TRBV28 and TRBJ1-2; 7 bases map to TRBD1. V shed 7 bases and J 4 bases; nucleotides not matched to a gene: 9. The germline CDR1 and CDR2 sequences are MDHEN and SYDVKM. The CDR3 is made up of 14 amino acids. The CDR3 DNA reads as TGTGCCAGCAATCTACCGGGGACAGCCTATGGCTACACCTTC. Protein product: CASNLPGTAYGYTF.

The chain is built from TRBV18 and TRBJ2-7, with TRBD2 as a possible D gene (5 bases). Germline V gene sequence: CDR1 KGHSH, CDR2 LQKENI. Trimming removed 2 bases at V and 2 bases at J, with 10 bases between. This CDR3 region has 14 residues. The CDR3 loop reads CASSPKSGAYEQYF. Here the CDR3 DNA reads TGTGCCAGCTCACCAAAGAGCGGTGCCTACGAGCAGTACTTC.

J is TRBJ1-6 and V is TRBV6-5, with TRBD1 matching over 7 bases. The V gene's germline CDR1 is MNHEY and CDR2 SVGAGI. V gave up 0 bases and J gave up 8 bases; unmatched junction bases: 4. The CDR3 contains 15 residues. The CDR3, as DNA: TGTGCCAGCAGTTACTCGAACAGGGGCGATTCACCCCTCCACTTT. Translation gives CASSYSNRGDSPLHF.

This clone has a single count. The rearrangement joins TRBV19 to TRBJ1-5; weak D call: TRBD1 (6 bases). Germline loops: CDR1 LNHDA, CDR2 SQIVND (reference sequence). V lost 4 bases, J lost 3 bases, and 19 bases lay in between. The CDR3 runs to 17 residues. The CDR3 DNA is TGTGCCAGTAGTACCCTCCCAGGGGATCGAGTCAATCAGCCCCAGCATTTT. This gives the protein CASSTLPGDRVNQPQHF.

CDR3 nucleotide sequence: TGTGCCAGCAGTTCCGACACTAATCAGCCCCAGCATTTT. It encodes CASSSDTNQPQHF. The chain links TRBV12-3 or TRBV12-4 to TRBJ1-5; D unclear. Trimming cost V 4 bases and J 4 bases, with 8 bases left between them. The CDR3 has 13 residues.

The chain employs TRBV7-9 and TRBJ2-3, with 8 bases that match TRBD2. This CDR3 region has 16 residues. Germline lookup yields CDR1 SEHNR and CDR2 FQNEAQ (reference sequence). With 5 bases clipped from V and 4 bases from J, the junction kept 11 bases outside the gene matches. The CDR3 loop reads CASSLSGGIFADTQYF. For the CDR3, the DNA is TGTGCCAGCAGCCTAAGCGGGGGCATATTCGCAGATACGCAGTATTTT.

The V call is TRBV19, the J call TRBJ1-5; TRBD1 agrees at 7 bases. Per the germline V gene, CDR1 is LNHDA and CDR2 is SQIVND (reference sequence). CDR3 length equals 14 residues. With V trimmed by 5 bases and J by 5 bases, 6 bases remained unmatched. For the CDR3, the DNA is TGTGCCAGTAGTTTACGACAGGGACATCAGCCCCAGCATTTT. Amino acids: CASSLRQGHQPQHF. Variable domain in full (rest from reference TRBV19 and TRBJ1-5): DGGITQSPKYLFRKEGQNVTLSCEQNLNHDAMYWYRQDPGQGLRLIYYSQIVNDFQKGDIAEGYSVSREKKESFPLTVTSAQKNPTAFYLCASSLRQGHQPQHFGDGTRLSIL.

This clone has only a few counts. V is TRBV7-2 and J is TRBJ2-3; no firm D call. Per germline, CDR1 SGHTA and CDR2 FQGNSA. The CDR3 consists of 13 residues. V lost 3 bases to trimming and J lost 1 base, with 5 bases between them. The CDR3 nucleotides are TGTGCCAGCAGCTTCGTGGGCACAGATACGCAGTATTTT. It yields the protein CASSFVGTDTQYF. Complete variable domain (other parts from reference TRBV7-2 and TRBJ2-3): GAGVSQSPSNKVTEKGKDVELRCDPISGHTALYWYRQSLGQGLEFLIYFQGNSAPDKSGLPSDRFSAERTGGSVSTLTIQRTQQEDSAVYLCASSFVGTDTQYFGPGTRLTVL.

This chain connects TRBV5-1 to TRBJ1-1; weak D call: TRBD1 (6 bases). Germline values: CDR1 SGHRS, CDR2 YFSETQ. The CDR3 loop spans 14 amino acids. The germline V and J ends were trimmed by 4 bases and 1 base, with 11 bases remaining between them. This chain's CDR3 is CASSNGQPNTEAFF. CDR3 in DNA: TGCGCCAGCAGCAACGGACAGCCGAACACTGAAGCTTTCTTT.

The CDR3 is CASTLGGGQSLTGELFF. The CDR3 DNA is TGTGCCAGTACCTTGGGGGGGGGACAGAGCCTCACCGGGGAGCTGTTTTTT. V and J are TRBV19 and TRBJ2-2; D possibly matches TRBD1 or TRBD2 (7 bases each). Looked up from germline, CDR1 is LNHDA and CDR2 is SQIVND (reference sequence). The CDR3 totals 17 residues. V shed 7 bases and J shed 4 bases, with 22 bases lying between them.

The chain recombines TRBV2 with TRBJ2-7, with 10 bases lining up with TRBD1. CDR3 length: 14 amino acids. Germline V CDR1 and CDR2: SNHLY, FYNNEI. Losses at the gene ends were 7 bases for V and 4 bases for J; bases not matched to a gene: 7. CDR3 amino acids: CASTSGGQGYEQYF. The CDR3 region has the DNA TGTGCCAGCACCTCAGGGGGACAGGGGTACGAGCAGTACTTC.

The chain recombines TRBV25-1 with TRBJ1-6; D is possibly TRBD1 (5 bases). Germline-derived CDR1 and CDR2 are MGHDK and SYGVNS. This CDR3 spans 16 amino acids. Deletions cut 2 bases from V and 7 bases from J, with 15 bases between. The CDR3 protein is CASSERREGWNSPLHF. For the CDR3, the DNA is TGTGCCAGCAGTGAACGCAGGGAAGGGTGGAATTCACCCCTCCACTTT.

The rearrangement joins TRBV2 to TRBJ1-2; D is undetermined. V was trimmed by 2 bases and J by 7 bases, leaving 14 bases between them. The V gene's germline CDR1 is SNHLY and CDR2 FYNNEI. The CDR3 spans 14 residues. The CDR3 reads CASSESSSKAGYTF. CDR3 bases: TGTGCCAGCAGTGAATCGTCCTCAAAGGCTGGCTACACCTTC.

This chain uses TRBV5-6 with TRBJ1-5; no clear D gene. V was trimmed by 1 base and J by 2 bases, leaving 10 bases between them. This CDR3 region has 15 residues. CDR1 and CDR2 (germline): SGHDT, YYEEEE. The CDR3 sequence: CASSLLGFGNQPQHF. The CDR3 DNA is TGTGCCAGCAGCTTGTTGGGCTTTGGCAATCAGCCCCAGCATTTT.

The V gene is TRBV10-3, the J gene TRBJ2-5, with D perhaps matching TRBD1 (6 bases). Germline loops: CDR1 ENHRY, CDR2 SYGVKD. V was pared by 9 bases and J by 2 bases, with 16 bases between. The CDR3 is 14 residues long. Written as DNA, the CDR3 is TGTGCCATTGGGATTGTACAGGGACAAGAGACCCAGTACTTC. Encoded protein: CAIGIVQGQETQYF.

The genes are TRBV19 and TRBJ1-1; 7 bases are a match to TRBD1. Per the germline V gene, CDR1 is LNHDA and CDR2 is SQIVND (reference sequence). CDR3 length: 19 amino acids. Unmatched junction bases numbered 20, after V lost 7 bases and J lost 0 bases. The DNA for the CDR3 is TGTGCCAGTATGCGAGGGGGCAGCCGCTTCCGTGACATGAACACTGAAGCTTTCTTT. It is translated as CASMRGGSRFRDMNTEAFF.

The chain joins TRBV15 to TRBJ2-5; weak D call: TRBD2 (6 bases). The CDR3 length is 13 residues. Germline V gene lookup returns CDR1 LNHNV and CDR2 YYDKDF (reference sequence). Trimming stripped 1 base from V and 4 bases from J, with 7 bases between. CDR3 in DNA: TGTGCCACCAGCAGAGTGGGAGGAGAGACCCAGTACTTC. Translated: CATSRVGGETQYF.

This chain connects TRBV27 to TRBJ2-2, with TRBD2 matching over 11 bases. Germline V CDR1 and CDR2: MNHEY, SMNVEV (reference sequence). The CDR3 consists of 18 residues. The V gene end was trimmed by 5 bases and the J gene end by 7 bases; junction bases not matched to a gene: 15. The CDR3 coding sequence is TGTGCCAGCAGTGCCTATCGGCTAGCGGGGGGAGGGGTCGGGGAGCTGTTTTTT. This gives the protein CASSAYRLAGGGVGELFF.

The V call is TRBV7-9, the J call TRBJ2-3, with 8 bases lining up with TRBD2. Per the germline V gene, CDR1 is SEHNR and CDR2 is FQNEAQ (reference sequence). CDR3 length: 19 amino acids. V dropped 5 bases and J dropped 0; count of bases not matched to a gene: 16. CDR3 region: CASSPRRSGGSYSTDTQYF. CDR3 bases: TGTGCCAGCAGCCCTAGGAGGAGCGGGGGCTCCTATAGCACAGATACGCAGTATTTT.

The gene calls are TRBV4-3 and TRBJ1-4, with D tentatively TRBD1 (5 bases). V lost 0 bases, J lost 8 bases, and 22 bases lay in between. Germline CDR1 is LGHNA and CDR2 is YSLEER. This CDR3 has 18 amino acids. DNA for the CDR3: TGCGCCAGCAGCCAAGATCGAATTACAGGACCTAAGGGGGAAAAACTGTTTTTT. Its protein product is CASSQDRITGPKGEKLFF.

Worth noting for this clone: In the same sample, other DNA sequences code for this CDR3. The V gene is TRBV18, the J gene TRBJ2-5, with D maybe TRBD1 (6 bases). This CDR3 is 13 amino acids long. Germline V lookup: CDR1 KGHSH, CDR2 LQKENI. V was cut by 3 bases and J by 2 bases, with 7 bases left in between. CDR3 protein: CASSPGQQETQYF. CDR3 DNA sequence: TGTGCCAGCTCACCGGGACAACAAGAGACCCAGTACTTC. The whole variable domain, filled in from reference TRBV18 and TRBJ2-5, reads NAGVMQNPRHLVRRRGQEARLRCSPMKGHSHVYWYRQLPEEGLKFMVYLQKENIIDESGMPKERFSAEFPKEGPSILRIQQVVRGDSAAYFCASSPGQQETQYFGPGTRLLVL.